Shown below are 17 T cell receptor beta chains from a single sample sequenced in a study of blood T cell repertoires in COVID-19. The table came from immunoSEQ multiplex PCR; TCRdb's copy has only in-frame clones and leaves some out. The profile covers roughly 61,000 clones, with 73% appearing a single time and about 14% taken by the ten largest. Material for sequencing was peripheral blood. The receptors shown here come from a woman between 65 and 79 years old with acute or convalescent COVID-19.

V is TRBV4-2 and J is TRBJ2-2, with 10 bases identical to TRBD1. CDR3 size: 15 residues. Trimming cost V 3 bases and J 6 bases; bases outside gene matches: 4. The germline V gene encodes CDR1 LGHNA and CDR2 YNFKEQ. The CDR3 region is CASSQPGQGSGELFF. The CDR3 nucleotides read TGTGCCAGCAGCCAGCCGGGACAGGGGTCCGGGGAGCTGTTTTTT.

CDR3 protein: CASSRGTAYTEAFF. The CDR3 DNA is TGTGCCAGTAGTAGAGGGACAGCTTACACTGAAGCTTTCTTT. This chain connects TRBV19 to TRBJ1-1; the match to TRBD1 covers 7 bases. The trim removed 4 bases at V and 3 bases at J, leaving 5 bases unmatched. The length of the CDR3 is 14 residues. CDR1 is LNHDA and CDR2 is SQIVND in the germline V gene (reference sequence).

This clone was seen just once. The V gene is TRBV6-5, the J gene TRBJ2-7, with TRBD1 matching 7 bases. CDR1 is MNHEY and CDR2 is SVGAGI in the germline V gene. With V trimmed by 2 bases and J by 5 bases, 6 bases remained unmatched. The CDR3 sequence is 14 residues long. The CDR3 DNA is TGTGCCAGCAGTTACGAGGGAGACAGGGACGAGCAGTACTTC. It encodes CASSYEGDRDEQYF.

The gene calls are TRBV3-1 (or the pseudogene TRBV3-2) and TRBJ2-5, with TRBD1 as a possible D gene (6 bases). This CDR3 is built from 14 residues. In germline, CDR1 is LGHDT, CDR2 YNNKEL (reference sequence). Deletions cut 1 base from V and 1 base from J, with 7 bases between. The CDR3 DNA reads TGTGCCAGCAGCCAAGTGGACAGCCAAGAGACCCAGTACTTC. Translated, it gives CASSQVDSQETQYF.

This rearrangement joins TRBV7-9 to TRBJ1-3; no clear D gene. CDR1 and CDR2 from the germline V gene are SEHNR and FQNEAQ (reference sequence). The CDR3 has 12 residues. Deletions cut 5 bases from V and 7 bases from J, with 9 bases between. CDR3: CASSGGGNTIYF. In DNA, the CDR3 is TGTGCCAGCAGCGGAGGCGGTAACACCATATATTTT.

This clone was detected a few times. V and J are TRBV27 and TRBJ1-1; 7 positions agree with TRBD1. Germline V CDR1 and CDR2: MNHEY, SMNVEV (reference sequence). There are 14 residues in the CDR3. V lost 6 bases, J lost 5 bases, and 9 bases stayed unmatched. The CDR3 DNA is TGTGCCAGCAGGACGACAGGGAGAGGAACTGAAGCTTTCTTT. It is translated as CASRTTGRGTEAFF.

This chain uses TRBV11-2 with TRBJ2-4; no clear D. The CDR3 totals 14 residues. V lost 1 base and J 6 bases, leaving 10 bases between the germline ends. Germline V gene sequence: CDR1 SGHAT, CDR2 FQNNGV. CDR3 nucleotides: TGTGCCAGCAGCTTAGGGGTTGGGCGAAACATTCAGTACTTC. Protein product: CASSLGVGRNIQYF.

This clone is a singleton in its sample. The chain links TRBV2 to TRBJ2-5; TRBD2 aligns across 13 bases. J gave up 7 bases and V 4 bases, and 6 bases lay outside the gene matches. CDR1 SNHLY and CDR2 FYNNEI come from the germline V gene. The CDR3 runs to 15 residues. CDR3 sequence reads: CASSGTSGGRATQYF. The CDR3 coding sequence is TGTGCCAGCAGTGGGACTAGCGGGGGTAGAGCGACCCAGTACTTC.

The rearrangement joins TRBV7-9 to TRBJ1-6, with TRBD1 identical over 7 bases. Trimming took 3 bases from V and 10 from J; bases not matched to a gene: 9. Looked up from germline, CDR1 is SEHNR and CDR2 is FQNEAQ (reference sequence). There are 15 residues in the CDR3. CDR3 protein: CASSLSGIGGSPLHF. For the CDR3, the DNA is TGTGCCAGCAGCTTGTCCGGGATAGGGGGCTCACCCCTCCACTTT.

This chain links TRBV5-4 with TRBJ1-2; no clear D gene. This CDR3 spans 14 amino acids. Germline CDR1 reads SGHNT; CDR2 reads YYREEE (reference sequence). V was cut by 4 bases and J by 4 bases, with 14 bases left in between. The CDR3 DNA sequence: TGTGCCAGCAGCCCCAGCCGAACAGTCTATGGCTACACCTTC. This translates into CASSPSRTVYGYTF.

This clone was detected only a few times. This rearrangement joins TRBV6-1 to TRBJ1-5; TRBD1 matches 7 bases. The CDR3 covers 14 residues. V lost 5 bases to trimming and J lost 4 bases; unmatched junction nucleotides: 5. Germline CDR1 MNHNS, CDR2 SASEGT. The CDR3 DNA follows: TGTGCCAGCAGTTTGACAGGGCAAAATCAGCCCCAGCATTTT. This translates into CASSLTGQNQPQHF.

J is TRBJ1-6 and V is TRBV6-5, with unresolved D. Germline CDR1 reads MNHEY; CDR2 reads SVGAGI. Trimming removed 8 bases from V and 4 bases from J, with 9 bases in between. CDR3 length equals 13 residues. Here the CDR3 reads CASSGIYNSPLHF. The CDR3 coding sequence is TGTGCCAGCTCCGGGATATATAATTCACCCCTCCACTTT.

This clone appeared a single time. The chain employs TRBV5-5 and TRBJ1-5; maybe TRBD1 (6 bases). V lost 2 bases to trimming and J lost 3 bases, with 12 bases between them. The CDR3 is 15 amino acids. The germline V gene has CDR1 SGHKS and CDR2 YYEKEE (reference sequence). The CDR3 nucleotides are TGTGCCAGCAGCTTACAGGGTCGTAACAATCAGCCCCAGCATTTT. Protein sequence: CASSLQGRNNQPQHF.

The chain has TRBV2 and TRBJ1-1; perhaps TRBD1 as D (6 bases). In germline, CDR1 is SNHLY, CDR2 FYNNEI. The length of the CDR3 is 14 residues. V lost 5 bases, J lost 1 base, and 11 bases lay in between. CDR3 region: CASSWGRGNTEAFF. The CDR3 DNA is TGTGCCAGCAGTTGGGGCAGGGGGAACACTGAAGCTTTCTTT.

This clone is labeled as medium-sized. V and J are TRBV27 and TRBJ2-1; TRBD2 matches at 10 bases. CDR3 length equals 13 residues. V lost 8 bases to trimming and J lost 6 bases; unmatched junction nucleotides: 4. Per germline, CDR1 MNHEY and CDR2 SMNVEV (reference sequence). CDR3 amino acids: CASQRGGTNEQFF. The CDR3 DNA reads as TGTGCCAGCCAGCGGGGGGGCACCAATGAGCAGTTCTTC.

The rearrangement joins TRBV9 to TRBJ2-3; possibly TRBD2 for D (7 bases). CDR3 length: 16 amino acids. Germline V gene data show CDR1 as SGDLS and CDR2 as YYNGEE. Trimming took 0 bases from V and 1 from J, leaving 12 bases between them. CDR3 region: CASSVARGARTDTQYF. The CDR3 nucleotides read TGTGCCAGCAGCGTAGCTCGGGGGGCTCGCACAGATACGCAGTATTTT.

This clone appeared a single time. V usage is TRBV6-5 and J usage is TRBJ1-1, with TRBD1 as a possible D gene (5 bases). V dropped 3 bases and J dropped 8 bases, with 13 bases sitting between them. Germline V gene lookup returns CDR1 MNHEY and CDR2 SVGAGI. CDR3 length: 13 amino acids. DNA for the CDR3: TGTGCCAGCAGTTATTTAGGGGCGCGAGAAGCTTTCTTT. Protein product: CASSYLGAREAFF.